This entry lists 32 T cell receptor beta chains sequenced from one sample in a study of CD8 T cells in ankylosing spondylitis. Study-level findings and limits: Apparently characteristic of ankylosing spondylitis blood was a TCR beta motif (under ten highly homologous variants).

The antigens for these receptors are not known. TCRdb called the 5' RACE reads again in MiXCR, with one record for every CDR3 protein. This table has around 480,000 distinct CDR3 sequences, 17% appearing once. Input material: blood, either unsorted or a sorted T cell fraction (not recorded which). The origin of the receptors is a male donor with ankylosing spondylitis.

This clonotype was detected a few times. This chain connects TRBV4-2 to TRBJ2-1; 12 bases map to TRBD2. The V segment lost 0 bases and the J segment 5 bases; nucleotides outside the gene matches: 2. Germline V gene sequence: CDR1 LGHNA, CDR2 YNFKEQ. This CDR3 contains 16 residues. In nucleotides, the CDR3 is TGTGCCAGCAGCCAAGAGGGACTAGCGGGTGACAATGAGCAGTTCTTC. Protein sequence: CASSQEGLAGDNEQFF.

In its sample, this clonotype was seen a few times. V usage is TRBV12-3 or TRBV12-4 and J usage is TRBJ2-1, with 12 bases aligning to TRBD2. Germline trimming cut 6 bases from V and 2 bases from J; bases unmatched to any gene: 5. This CDR3 spans 16 amino acids. The CDR3 loop reads CASRDGLAGTYNEQFF. The CDR3 bases are TGTGCCAGCAGGGACGGACTAGCGGGAACCTACAATGAGCAGTTCTTC.

The rearrangement joins TRBV11-2 to TRBJ2-1; possibly TRBD2 for D (5 bases). The V end lost 5 bases, the J end lost 0 bases, and 14 bases lay between the germline ends. Germline V gene lookup returns CDR1 SGHAT and CDR2 FQNNGV. The CDR3 is 16 residues long. The CDR3 loop reads CASSPFLAHSYNEQFF. CDR3 nucleotide sequence: TGTGCCAGCAGCCCCTTCCTAGCCCACTCCTACAATGAGCAGTTCTTC.

V and J are TRBV29-1 and TRBJ1-4; a weak D match, TRBD1 (6 bases). CDR1 and CDR2 (germline): SQVTM, ANQGSEA. V was shortened by 8 bases and J by 8 bases, with 18 bases between the two germline ends. The CDR3 loop spans 13 amino acids. The DNA for the CDR3 is TGCAGCACCAGGGGAGAGGCGGGGGAAAAACTGTTTTTT. Translated, it gives CSTRGEAGEKLFF.

This clonotype was detected only a few times. The J gene is TRBJ2-5, the V gene TRBV18; D unresolved. From germline, CDR1 is KGHSH and CDR2 LQKENI. V shed 3 bases and J shed 2 bases, with 19 bases lying between them. This CDR3 has 17 amino acids. The DNA for the CDR3 is TGTGCCAGCTCACCCGGGTATATAGGGAAAGGACAAGAGACCCAGTACTTC. It specifies CASSPGYIGKGQETQYF.

This clonotype was seen a few times. The chain couples TRBV6-2 or TRBV6-3 to TRBJ2-7, with no clear D. V was clipped by 7 bases and J by 5 bases, with 15 bases between them. CDR3 length: 13 residues. From germline, CDR1 is MNHEY and CDR2 SVGEGT. The CDR3 DNA follows: TGTGCCAGCAAGGTGACCGGTTGGGACGAGCAGTACTTC. As protein: CASKVTGWDEQYF.

This clonotype was found many times. The gene calls are TRBV5-6 and TRBJ2-1, with 8 bases fitting TRBD2. The length of the CDR3 is 15 residues. The junction had 6 bases not matched to a gene; V was cut back by 4 bases and J by 3 bases. Looked up from germline, CDR1 is SGHDT and CDR2 is YYEEEE. In DNA form, the CDR3 reads TGTGCCAGCAGCCTCACAAGCGGGAGCTACAATGAGCAGTTCTTC. It is translated as CASSLTSGSYNEQFF.

The chain carries TRBV2 and TRBJ2-3, with D perhaps matching TRBD1 (6 bases). V lost 6 bases and J 7 bases, leaving 11 bases between the germline ends. Per germline, CDR1 SNHLY and CDR2 FYNNEI. The CDR3 spans 12 residues. DNA for the CDR3: TGTGCCAGCAGGATACAGGGAAATACGCAGTATTTT. Its translation: CASRIQGNTQYF.

This clonotype was seen ten or more times. The genes are TRBV29-1 and TRBJ2-1; 10 bases are a match to TRBD2. The V segment lost 3 bases and the J segment 1 base; nucleotides outside the gene matches: 3. The CDR3 runs 15 residues. Germline V lookup: CDR1 SQVTM, CDR2 ANQGSEA. In nucleotides, the CDR3 is TGCAGCGTTGACCCTAGCGGGAGATCCTACAATGAGCAGTTCTTC. Translating gives CSVDPSGRSYNEQFF.

This clonotype was found a few times. V is TRBV9 and J is TRBJ2-1; TRBD1 matches at 9 bases. With 2 bases clipped from V and 7 bases from J, the junction kept 10 bases outside the gene matches. The CDR3 consists of 16 residues. CDR1 is SGDLS and CDR2 is YYNGEE in the germline V gene. CDR3 amino acids: CASSVRTQTGGNEQFF. DNA for the CDR3: TGTGCCAGCAGCGTTAGGACTCAGACAGGGGGTAATGAGCAGTTCTTC.

The table lists this clonotype with a few counts. CDR3 residues: CSARIDRNYGYTF. CDR3 nucleotides: TGCAGTGCTAGGATAGACAGGAACTATGGCTACACCTTC. V usage is TRBV20-1 and J usage is TRBJ1-2; D perhaps matches TRBD1 (6 bases). Germline V gives CDR1 DFQATT, CDR2 SNEGSKA (reference sequence). The CDR3 sequence is 13 residues long. Trimming stripped 3 bases from V and 2 bases from J, with 10 bases between.

This clonotype was seen only a few times. The chain recombines TRBV3-1 with TRBJ2-3, with D perhaps matching TRBD1 or TRBD2 (5 bases each). The germline gives CDR1 LGHDT, CDR2 YNNKEL (reference sequence). V was clipped by 0 bases and J by 5 bases, with 15 bases between them. The CDR3 is 16 residues long. This CDR3 reads CASSQDLPGRVDTQYF. The CDR3 DNA sequence: TGTGCCAGCAGCCAAGATCTACCGGGACGGGTAGATACGCAGTATTTT.

The chain is built from TRBV5-1 and TRBJ2-1; 10 nucleotides match TRBD2. This CDR3 has 16 amino acids. Germline V lookup: CDR1 SGHRS, CDR2 YFSETQ. The junction had 10 bases not matched to a gene; V was cut back by 1 base and J by 9 bases. This chain's CDR3 is CASSLQSGGGQGEQFF. The CDR3 region has the DNA TGCGCCAGCAGCTTGCAGAGCGGGGGGGGCCAGGGTGAGCAGTTCTTC.

This clonotype was seen a handful of times. J is TRBJ2-2 and V is TRBV28, with TRBD2 matching over 7 bases. The CDR3 sequence is 19 residues long. The germline V gene has CDR1 MDHEN and CDR2 SYDVKM. J gave up 0 bases and V 7 bases, and 17 bases lay outside the gene matches. CDR3 in amino acids: CASTKPAGGSPSNTGELFF. In nucleotides, the CDR3 is TGTGCCAGCACCAAACCGGCGGGCGGGAGCCCCTCGAACACCGGGGAGCTGTTTTTT.

This clonotype was picked up many times. The genes are TRBV10-3 and TRBJ2-3, with 7 bases that match TRBD2. J was trimmed by 0 bases and V by 5 bases; bases with no gene match: 8. The CDR3 sequence is 16 residues long. The germline gives CDR1 ENHRY, CDR2 SYGVKD. CDR3 nucleotide sequence: TGTGCCATCAGTACTATAGCGGGCCGTAGCACAGATACGCAGTATTTT. Translating it yields CAISTIAGRSTDTQYF.

Ten or more counts support this clonotype. This chain connects TRBV20-1 to TRBJ2-3; D not resolved. Trimming took 1 base from V and 0 from J, leaving 8 bases between them. Germline lookup yields CDR1 DFQATT and CDR2 SNEGSKA (reference sequence). The CDR3 totals 14 residues. CDR3 DNA: TGCAGTGCTAGAGTGGGCGCTAGCACAGATACGCAGTATTTT. It specifies CSARVGASTDTQYF.

The chain has TRBV30 and TRBJ1-5, with TRBD1 matching 8 bases. This CDR3 has 15 amino acids. CDR1 and CDR2 (germline): GTSNPN, SVGIG (reference sequence). V trimming: 2 bases; J trimming: 0 bases; junction bases outside the gene matches: 3. The CDR3, as DNA: TGTGCCTGGAGTTACGGGACAGGTAGCAATCAGCCCCAGCATTTT. Its translation is CAWSYGTGSNQPQHF.

This clonotype has more than one count but fewer than ten. V is TRBV2 and J is TRBJ2-7; either TRBD1 or TRBD2 may fit D (5 bases each). The CDR3 extends over 16 amino acids. In germline, CDR1 is SNHLY, CDR2 FYNNEI. The V and J ends lost 3 bases and 6 bases respectively, with 21 bases between them. CDR3: CASSDPSLLPGGEQYF. CDR3 DNA sequence: TGTGCCAGCAGTGACCCCAGTTTATTACCTGGGGGCGAGCAGTACTTC. Looking up the rest from reference TRBV2 and TRBJ2-7 gives the full variable domain: EPEVTQTPSHQVTQMGQEVILRCVPISNHLYFYWYRQILGQKVEFLVSFYNNEISEKSEIFDDQFSVERPDGSNFTLKIRSTKLEDSAMYFCASSDPSLLPGGEQYFGPGTRLTVT.

The rearrangement joins TRBV5-1 to TRBJ1-1, with no clear D. V lost 2 bases to trimming and J lost 1 base, with 9 bases between them. From germline, CDR1 is SGHRS and CDR2 YFSETQ. The CDR3 spans 14 residues. Here the CDR3 DNA reads TGCGCCAGCAGCTTTGGAGATGGGAACACTGAAGCTTTCTTT. Amino acid sequence: CASSFGDGNTEAFF.

The chain joins TRBV7-2 to TRBJ2-7; D tentatively reads TRBD1 or TRBD2 (6 bases each). The CDR3 runs 14 residues. Trimming removed 2 bases at V and 6 bases at J, with 14 bases between. Germline CDR1 is SGHTA and CDR2 is FQGNSA. The CDR3 region is CASSLYEQGGEQYF. The DNA for the CDR3 is TGTGCCAGCAGCTTATATGAACAGGGAGGCGAGCAGTACTTC.

In its sample, this clonotype was seen a few times. CDR3 nucleotides: TGCGCCAGCAGCTTGGCCGGGGTAGCCTGGCTGTCCTACGAGCAGTACTTC. Translation gives CASSLAGVAWLSYEQYF. The chain carries TRBV5-1 and TRBJ2-7, with D possibly being TRBD2 (5 bases). The CDR3 has 17 amino acids. The V gene's germline CDR1 is SGHRS and CDR2 YFSETQ. With 0 bases removed from V and 1 base from J, the gap between germline ends came to 17 bases.

This clonotype was seen only a few times. The V call is TRBV20-1, the J call TRBJ1-4; D is ambiguous. Trimming cost V 6 bases and J 7 bases, with 12 bases left between them. Germline CDR1 DFQATT, CDR2 SNEGSKA (reference sequence). The CDR3 is 12 amino acids. The DNA of the CDR3 is TGCAGTGCCGGACCCGGAGGTGAAAAACTGTTTTTT. Its translation: CSAGPGGEKLFF.

The gene calls are TRBV25-1 and TRBJ2-1; no firm D call. The CDR3 totals 12 residues. Trimming pared 3 bases from V and 8 bases from J, leaving 8 bases between. Germline V gives CDR1 MGHDK, CDR2 SYGVNS. CDR3 sequence (DNA): TGTGCCAGCAGTGACCGCCAGTATGAGCAGTTCTTC. Amino acids: CASSDRQYEQFF.

V is TRBV9 and J is TRBJ2-7; the D gene is possibly TRBD1 (6 bases). The CDR3 is made up of 16 amino acids. Germline CDR1 reads SGDLS; CDR2 reads YYNGEE. The V end lost 0 bases, the J end lost 0 bases, and 13 bases lay between the germline ends. The CDR3 DNA is TGTGCCAGCAGCGTAGCGGACAGTCCGAGCTCCTACGAGCAGTACTTC. The encoded protein is CASSVADSPSSYEQYF.

This clonotype was counted only a few times. The chain employs TRBV2 and TRBJ2-5; D not resolved. This CDR3 region has 12 residues. V was cut by 7 bases and J by 5 bases, with 11 bases left in between. CDR1 and CDR2 (germline): SNHLY, FYNNEI. CDR3 bases: TGTGCCAGCACCCCCCAGTCGGAGACCCAGTACTTC. It yields the protein CASTPQSETQYF.

V usage is TRBV20-1 and J usage is TRBJ1-3; no clear D gene. Germline CDR1 and CDR2: DFQATT and SNEGSKA (reference sequence). The CDR3 spans 14 residues. Trimming left V 6 bases short and J 0 bases short, with 12 bases between. CDR3 residues: CSARQGPSGNTIYF. CDR3 nucleotides: TGCAGTGCCAGACAAGGGCCCTCTGGAAACACCATATATTTT.

This clonotype has just a few counts. The rearrangement joins TRBV13 to TRBJ2-3; 7 bases match TRBD2. The CDR3 totals 16 residues. Trimming removed 2 bases from V and 0 bases from J; junction bases left unmatched: 5. Looked up from germline, CDR1 is PRHDT and CDR2 is FYEKMQ (reference sequence). The CDR3 reads CASSLRAGSSTDTQYF. Written as DNA, the CDR3 is TGTGCCAGCAGCTTAAGAGCGGGGTCTAGCACAGATACGCAGTATTTT. The full variable domain, its missing parts supplied by reference TRBV13 and TRBJ2-3, is AAGVIQSPRHLIKEKRETATLKCYPIPRHDTVYWYQQGPGQDPQFLISFYEKMQSDKGSIPDRFSAQQFSDYHSELNMSSLELGDSALYFCASSLRAGSSTDTQYFGPGTRLTVL.

Only a few counts were recorded for this clonotype. The chain uses TRBV3-1 and TRBJ2-7; TRBD2 might be the D (5 bases). The CDR3 sequence is 13 residues long. Deletions cut 1 base from V and 6 bases from J, with 10 bases between. Germline V gene lookup returns CDR1 LGHDT and CDR2 YNNKEL (reference sequence). CDR3 residues: CASSQALGSEQYF. The CDR3 nucleotides read TGTGCCAGCAGCCAAGCGCTGGGGAGCGAGCAGTACTTC.

The genes are TRBV9 and TRBJ1-1, with unresolved D. Trimming left V 0 bases short and J 8 bases short, with 20 bases between. The germline CDR1 and CDR2 sequences are SGDLS and YYNGEE. The CDR3 contains 16 residues. Written as DNA, the CDR3 is TGTGCCAGCAGCGTAGTAGGAGGCGGGGTCTCTGCGGAAGCTTTCTTT. Its translation is CASSVVGGGVSAEAFF. Variable domain in full (rest from reference TRBV9 and TRBJ1-1): DSGVTQTPKHLITATGQRVTLRCSPRSGDLSVYWYQQSLDQGLQFLIQYYNGEERAKGNILERFSAQQFPDLHSELNLSSLELGDSALYFCASSVVGGGVSAEAFFGQGTRLTVV.

Written as DNA, the CDR3 is TGTGCCAGCAGCCCCCGATCAGACTATGGCTACACCTTC. Its protein is CASSPRSDYGYTF. The chain is built from TRBV7-9 and TRBJ1-2; D is ambiguous. Germline lookup yields CDR1 SEHNR and CDR2 FQNEAQ (reference sequence). Between the trimmed V and J ends, which lost 5 bases and 3 bases, there was a span of 10 bases. This CDR3 comprises 13 residues.

V usage is TRBV28 and J usage is TRBJ2-7, with 8 bases that match TRBD1. Germline CDR1 MDHEN, CDR2 SYDVKM. This CDR3 spans 14 amino acids. J lost 7 bases, V lost 6 bases, and 11 bases had no gene match. CDR3 in amino acids: CASREGQGGSEQYF. The DNA for the CDR3 is TGTGCCAGCAGGGAAGGACAGGGCGGATCGGAGCAGTACTTC.

This clonotype was detected a few times. The gene calls are TRBV15 and TRBJ1-1; D not resolved. V was clipped by 0 bases and J by 4 bases, with 6 bases between them. There are 13 residues in the CDR3. The germline gives CDR1 LNHNV, CDR2 YYDKDF (reference sequence). CDR3 amino acids: CATSRDLLTEAFF. The CDR3 coding sequence is TGTGCCACCAGCAGAGATCTCCTCACTGAAGCTTTCTTT.